Here is one TCR beta chain with its context. The target antigen is unknown. This CDR3 has 12 residues. Per germline, CDR1 SQVTM and CDR2 ANQGSEA. These data come from a study of monozygotic twins with inflammatory bowel disease. Study-wide findings and caveats: The sharing of clonotypes with others was lower in IBD patients than in healthy twins, especially with disease activity. It was in IBD patients that TCRbeta diversity (inverse Simpson) was lower than in healthy co-twins.

TCRdb re-called the 5' RACE reads and gives one entry per CDR3 protein, without DNA. Here the sample table reports roughly 200,000 distinct CDR3 sequences. The receptor was derived from a human donor with ulcerative colitis or Crohn's disease, or a healthy co-twin of an affected twin (not recorded which). Sequenced material: blood. This chain joins TRBV29-1 and TRBJ2-1; the TCRdb D gene call, TRBD1, has no DNA to confirm it. Here the CDR3 reads CSIQRLGNEQIF.